This T cell receptor (beta chain) was observed in a study of cytomegalovirus exposure and HLA in healthy donors. Study-level results: The study flagged some 170 TCR beta chains as cytomegalovirus-associated.

The CDR3 totals 13 residues. Germline V gene lookup returns CDR1 SGHVS and CDR2 FQNEAQ. V was pared by 3 bases and J by 6 bases, with 6 bases between. Comment on this clone: The antigen remains unidentified.

A multiplex PCR was run with 60 Vbeta primers and 13 Jbeta primers. The repertoire was sequenced with immunoSEQ multiplex PCR; TCRdb's copy has only in-frame clones and lacks some. The table records approximately 160,000 clones, 80% to 85% of them present only once. The material sequenced was PBMCs. The gene calls are TRBV7-8 and TRBJ1-6, with D maybe TRBD1 (6 bases). The sequence was collected from a middle-aged man in good health and CMV-seropositive. The CDR3, as DNA: TGTGCCAGCAGCTTGGACAGTAATTCACCCCTCCACTTT. Protein product: CASSLDSNSPLHF.